What follows are 14 T cell receptor beta chains derived from one specimen sequenced in a study of blood T cell repertoires in COVID-19. The repertoire was sequenced with immunoSEQ multiplex PCR; TCRdb's copy has only in-frame clones and lacks some. The sample holds 150,000 to 200,000 clones, 70% to 90% seen once. The sequenced sample consisted of PBMCs or T cells enriched from blood (not recorded which). Source of these receptors: a man aged 35 to 55 who had recovered from COVID-19.

The rearrangement uses TRBV7-2 and TRBJ2-7, with 8 bases lining up with TRBD1. The junction had 4 bases not matched to a gene; V was cut back by 3 bases and J by 3 bases. CDR1 SGHTA and CDR2 FQGNSA come from the germline V gene. This CDR3 contains 14 residues. The CDR3 here is CASSFRGQLYEQYF. The CDR3 nucleotides are TGTGCCAGCAGCTTCAGGGGGCAACTCTACGAGCAGTACTTC.

The chain is built from TRBV21-1 and TRBJ1-5. TRBV21-1 is a known pseudogene. The CDR3 length is 16 residues. CDR3 sequence reads: CASIISRTEANQPQHF. The CDR3 coding sequence is TGTGCCAGCATCATCAGTAGGACGGAGGCAAATCAGCCCCAGCATTTT.

The chain couples TRBV9 to TRBJ1-3; D gene uncertain. The V and J ends lost 4 bases and 0 bases respectively, with 11 bases between them. CDR3 length: 15 amino acids. Per the germline V gene, CDR1 is SGDLS and CDR2 is YYNGEE. CDR3 sequence reads: CASSPRLVSGNTIYF. The CDR3 coding sequence is TGTGCCAGCAGCCCCCGGTTGGTCTCTGGAAACACCATATATTTT.

V and J are TRBV4-1 and TRBJ2-4; 12 bases are shared with TRBD2. In germline, CDR1 is MGHRA, CDR2 YSYEKL. This CDR3 is 18 amino acids long. V gave up 0 bases and J gave up 6 bases; unmatched junction bases: 9. The CDR3 spells CASSQENLWTSGANIQYF. The CDR3 DNA reads TGCGCCAGCAGCCAAGAAAACTTGTGGACTAGCGGGGCAAACATTCAGTACTTC.

The J gene is TRBJ2-3, the V gene TRBV4-1; TRBD2 might be the D (7 bases). V lost 0 bases, J lost 0 bases, and 13 bases lay in between. Per germline, CDR1 MGHRA and CDR2 YSYEKL. This CDR3 spans 17 amino acids. Here the CDR3 reads CASSQDGGGGSTDTQYF. CDR3 bases: TGCGCCAGCAGCCAAGATGGGGGCGGGGGAAGCACAGATACGCAGTATTTT.

This chain links TRBV30 with TRBJ2-3; D call uncertain. CDR3 length: 15 residues. The V gene's germline CDR1 is GTSNPN and CDR2 SVGIG (reference sequence). V gave up 2 bases and J gave up 0 bases, with 12 bases separating them. DNA for the CDR3: TGTGCCTGGAGTCGCGGAGTTTCGAGCACAGATACGCAGTATTTT. Translating it yields CAWSRGVSSTDTQYF.

The chain has TRBV3-1 (or the pseudogene TRBV3-2) and TRBJ2-3; 11 bases agree with TRBD2. This CDR3 is built from 15 residues. Trimming at V came to 5 bases and at J to 4 bases, leaving 5 bases not matched to a gene. Germline lookup yields CDR1 LGHDT and CDR2 YNNKEL (reference sequence). The CDR3 nucleotides are TGTGCCAGCAGCGTAGCGGGGGGGTCGGCAGATACGCAGTATTTT. Encoded protein: CASSVAGGSADTQYF.

The chain recombines TRBV3-1 (or the pseudogene TRBV3-2) with TRBJ2-2; D gene ambiguous. The CDR3 spans 16 residues. CDR1 and CDR2 from the germline V gene are LGHDT and YNNKEL (reference sequence). V lost 2 bases and J lost 2, with 12 bases in between. CDR3 protein: CASSQWQAPNTGELFF. CDR3 coding DNA: TGTGCCAGCAGCCAATGGCAGGCCCCAAACACCGGGGAGCTGTTTTTT.

CDR3 sequence (DNA): TGTGCCAGCAGCTTATCGACTAGCGGGGGAAGTAATGAGCAGTTCTTC. It codes for CASSLSTSGGSNEQFF. The V call is TRBV7-9, the J call TRBJ2-1, with TRBD2 matching over 12 bases. The CDR3 extends over 16 amino acids. V gave up 2 bases and J gave up 7 bases; unmatched junction bases: 6. Germline CDR1 and CDR2: SEHNR and FQNEAQ (reference sequence).

This clone was recorded once. The gene calls are TRBV4-1 and TRBJ2-5; TRBD2 aligns across 10 bases. The CDR3 contains 18 residues. Germline assignment: CDR1 MGHRA and CDR2 YSYEKL. With V trimmed by 3 bases and J by 2 bases, 12 bases remained unmatched. In nucleotides, the CDR3 is TGCGCCAGCAGCCATCCCGGAGGTAGCGGGGGGTTTCAAGAGACCCAGTACTTC. Encoded protein: CASSHPGGSGGFQETQYF.

Here the CDR3 reads CASIGETEAFF. CDR3 sequence (DNA): TGTGCCAGTATTGGGGAGACTGAAGCTTTCTTT. The chain links TRBV19 to TRBJ1-1, with D hard to call. The germline CDR1 and CDR2 sequences are LNHDA and SQIVND (reference sequence). The V end lost 7 bases, the J end lost 5 bases, and 8 bases lay between the germline ends. This CDR3 is built from 11 residues.

V and J are TRBV10-3 and TRBJ1-6; D perhaps matches TRBD1 (6 bases). This CDR3 has 15 residues. V was trimmed by 10 bases and J by 5 bases, leaving 18 bases between them. Per the germline V gene, CDR1 is ENHRY and CDR2 is SYGVKD. Here the CDR3 reads CATTRAGADNSPLHF. CDR3 nucleotides: TGTGCCACCACCCGGGCAGGGGCCGATAATTCACCCCTCCACTTT.

The V and J genes are TRBV28 and TRBJ1-5, with D unresolved. The germline gives CDR1 MDHEN, CDR2 SYDVKM. Trimming stripped 7 bases from V and 4 bases from J, with 8 bases between. There are 12 residues in the CDR3. DNA of the CDR3: TGTGCCAGCACTCCCAGGAATCAGCCCCAGCATTTT. Its protein product is CASTPRNQPQHF. Full variable domain (missing parts from reference TRBV28 and TRBJ1-5): DVKVTQSSRYLVKRTGEKVFLECVQDMDHENMFWYRQDPGLGLRLIYFSYDVKMKEKGDIPEGYSVSREKKERFSLILESASTNQTSMYLCASTPRNQPQHFGDGTRLSIL.

CDR3: CASSPSGFYEQYF. CDR3 bases: TGTGCCAGCTCACCGAGCGGGTTTTACGAGCAGTACTTC. The chain couples TRBV18 to TRBJ2-7; D might be TRBD2 (6 bases). CDR3 size: 13 residues. Trimming cost V 3 bases and J 4 bases, with 10 bases left between them. Germline lookup yields CDR1 KGHSH and CDR2 LQKENI.